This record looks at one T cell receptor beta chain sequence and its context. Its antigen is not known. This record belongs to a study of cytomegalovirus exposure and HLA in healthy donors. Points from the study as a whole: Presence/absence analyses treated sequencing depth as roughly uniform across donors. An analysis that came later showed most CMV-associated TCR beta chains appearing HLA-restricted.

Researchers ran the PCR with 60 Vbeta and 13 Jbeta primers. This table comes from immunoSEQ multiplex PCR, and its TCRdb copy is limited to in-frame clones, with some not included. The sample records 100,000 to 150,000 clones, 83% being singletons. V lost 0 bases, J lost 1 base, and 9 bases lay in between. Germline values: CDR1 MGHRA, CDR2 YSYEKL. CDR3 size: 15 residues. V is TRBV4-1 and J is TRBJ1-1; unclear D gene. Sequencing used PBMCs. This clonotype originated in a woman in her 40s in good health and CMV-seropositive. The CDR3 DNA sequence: TGCGCCAGCAGCCAAGAGGTCGGTACGAACACTGAAGCTTTCTTT. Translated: CASSQEVGTNTEAFF.